The 27 T cell receptor beta chains in this list originate from one sample, sequenced in a study of cytomegalovirus exposure and HLA in healthy donors. Method: immunoSEQ multiplex PCR; TCRdb's copy keeps in-frame clones and lacks some. This table holds about 40,000 clones, over 85% found once. Material: PBMCs. The source is a woman aged 18-29 years in good health and CMV-seronegative.

The rearrangement joins TRBV29-1 to TRBJ2-1; 8 positions match TRBD1. The CDR3 is made up of 12 amino acids. CDR1 SQVTM and CDR2 ANQGSEA come from the germline V gene. V lost 8 bases, J lost 3 bases, and 3 bases stayed unmatched. CDR3 in amino acids: CSIGTGYNEQFF. Here the CDR3 DNA reads TGCAGCATAGGGACAGGCTACAATGAGCAGTTCTTC.

This chain joins TRBV19 and TRBJ2-4; 13 nucleotides match TRBD2. Germline loops: CDR1 LNHDA, CDR2 SQIVND (reference sequence). The CDR3 loop spans 18 amino acids. V was clipped by 5 bases and J by 7 bases; unmatched bases: 14. The CDR3 reads CASSLGWGLAGFRNIQYF. DNA for the CDR3: TGTGCCAGTAGTCTCGGCTGGGGACTAGCGGGATTCCGGAACATTCAGTACTTC.

V gene TRBV6-6 combines with J gene TRBJ2-5, with no clear D. Germline CDR1 reads MNHNY; CDR2 reads SVGAGI (reference sequence). Trimming took off 6 bases at V and 4 bases at J, with 6 bases between the two ends. The CDR3 has 11 residues. The CDR3 DNA is TGTGCCAGCAGCTTGAGAGAGACCCAGTACTTC. Translated: CASSLRETQYF.

The chain employs TRBV21-1 and TRBJ1-4. TRBV21-1 is an annotated pseudogene. The CDR3 is 20 amino acids. The CDR3 reads CASSKRSGGPRVATNEKLFF. CDR3 DNA sequence: TGTGCCAGCAGCAAACGTTCCGGGGGGCCTAGGGTTGCAACTAATGAAAAACTGTTTTTT.

This clone was recorded once. The rearrangement links TRBV18 to TRBJ2-2, with 7 bases that match TRBD1. The CDR3 totals 14 residues. Germline assignment: CDR1 KGHSH and CDR2 LQKENI. V shed 6 bases, J shed 4 bases, and the junction held 5 bases outside the gene matches. DNA for the CDR3: TGTGCCAGCTCCGAGGGGGCCCGCACCGGGGAGCTGTTTTTT. Residues: CASSEGARTGELFF.

The chain is built from TRBV18 and TRBJ1-1; D gene ambiguous. Germline-derived CDR1 and CDR2 are KGHSH and LQKENI. The CDR3 runs 14 residues. V gave up 3 bases and J gave up 4 bases, with 12 bases separating them. This CDR3 reads CASSPGQVSTEAFF. The DNA for the CDR3 is TGTGCCAGCTCACCTGGGCAGGTGAGCACTGAAGCTTTCTTT.

This clone has a single count. The chain has TRBV4-1 and TRBJ1-2, with a weak D call TRBD1 (5 bases). V was clipped by 0 bases and J by 4 bases, with 12 bases between them. Germline CDR1 and CDR2: MGHRA and YSYEKL. The CDR3 loop spans 15 amino acids. The CDR3 reads CASSQDRTGSYGYTF. The CDR3 coding sequence is TGCGCCAGCAGCCAAGACCGAACAGGCTCCTATGGCTACACCTTC.

Only a few counts were recorded for this clone. The J gene is TRBJ2-1, the V gene TRBV9, with D possibly being TRBD1 (6 bases). Trimming left V 2 bases short and J 4 bases short, with 10 bases between. The CDR3 totals 14 residues. Germline V lookup: CDR1 SGDLS, CDR2 YYNGEE. The CDR3 loop reads CASSVETGYNEQFF. The CDR3 DNA sequence: TGTGCCAGCAGCGTTGAGACAGGATACAATGAGCAGTTCTTC.

The J gene is TRBJ1-2, the V gene TRBV11-2; D possibly corresponds to TRBD1 (6 bases). Trimming pared 5 bases from V and 3 bases from J, leaving 10 bases between. CDR3 length equals 13 residues. The V gene's germline CDR1 is SGHAT and CDR2 FQNNGV. CDR3 loop: CASSTPGDYGYTF. The CDR3 bases are TGTGCCAGCAGCACCCCAGGGGACTATGGCTACACCTTC.

This clone was seen a single time. V and J are TRBV6-1 and TRBJ2-3; the D is unclear. Germline V gives CDR1 MNHNS, CDR2 SASEGT. The CDR3 has 14 residues. V was pared by 6 bases and J by 2 bases, with 12 bases between. CDR3 in amino acids: CASSLSIITDTQYF. The DNA of the CDR3 is TGTGCCAGCAGCCTATCGATCATCACAGATACGCAGTATTTT.

The chain recombines TRBV19 with TRBJ2-2; tentative D call: TRBD1 (5 bases). With 1 base removed from V and 1 base from J, the gap between germline ends came to 13 bases. Germline V gene sequence: CDR1 LNHDA, CDR2 SQIVND (reference sequence). CDR3 length equals 17 residues. The CDR3 bases are TGTGCCAGTAGTATAGGTGGTGACAGCCGGAACACCGGGGAGCTGTTTTTT. It yields the protein CASSIGGDSRNTGELFF.

The V gene is TRBV5-4, the J gene TRBJ2-1; D is possibly TRBD1 (7 bases). Germline CDR1 reads SGHNT; CDR2 reads YYREEE (reference sequence). The CDR3 consists of 15 residues. Trimming took 7 bases from V and 7 from J, leaving 21 bases between them. The CDR3 region has the DNA TGTGCCAGCCGCCTCGACGCGGGACAGTTTAATGAGCAGTTCTTC. Translating it yields CASRLDAGQFNEQFF.

The chain combines TRBV30 with TRBJ1-1, with a weak D call TRBD1 (6 bases). This CDR3 has 14 residues. Germline CDR1 reads GTSNPN; CDR2 reads SVGIG (reference sequence). V gave up 3 bases and J gave up 5 bases, with 16 bases separating them. The CDR3 nucleotides are TGTGCCTGGAGCCTACAGGGAGGGTCGACTGAAGCTTTCTTT. This encodes CAWSLQGGSTEAFF.

This clone ranks as medium-sized. The gene calls are TRBV19 and TRBJ1-1; TRBD1 might be the D (6 bases). The CDR3 runs to 13 residues. The ends were cut back, 5 bases at V and 6 bases at J, with 13 bases in the middle. Germline CDR1 is LNHDA and CDR2 is SQIVND (reference sequence). CDR3 bases: TGTGCCAGTAGTTCCACAGGGATCTCTGAAGCTTTCTTT. It codes for CASSSTGISEAFF.

The chain is built from TRBV2 and TRBJ1-1; perhaps TRBD1 as D (5 bases). There are 11 residues in the CDR3. Germline V gene lookup returns CDR1 SNHLY and CDR2 FYNNEI. Trimming cost V 7 bases and J 4 bases, with 7 bases left between them. In DNA, the CDR3 is TGTGCCAGCACAGGGTTCACTGAAGCTTTCTTT. Protein product: CASTGFTEAFF.

This rearrangement joins TRBV5-5 to TRBJ1-4, with D perhaps TRBD1 (5 bases). The length of the CDR3 is 15 residues. Germline CDR1 reads SGHKS; CDR2 reads YYEKEE (reference sequence). V lost 4 bases to trimming and J lost 2 bases, with 12 bases between them. CDR3 sequence (DNA): TGTGCCAGCAGCCCCCAGGGCGCCACTAATGAAAAACTGTTTTTT. It translates to CASSPQGATNEKLFF. The full variable domain, rest sourced from reference TRBV5-5 and TRBJ1-4, is DAGVTQSPTHLIKTRGQQVTLRCSPISGHKSVSWYQQVLGQGPQFIFQYYEKEERGRGNFPDRFSARQFPNYSSELNVNALLLGDSALYLCASSPQGATNEKLFFGSGTQLSVL.

This chain uses TRBV15 with TRBJ2-7; D is unresolved. CDR1 is LNHNV and CDR2 is YYDKDF in the germline V gene (reference sequence). CDR3 length: 13 amino acids. V gave up 8 bases and J gave up 0 bases, with 11 bases separating them. The CDR3 coding sequence is TGTGCCACCTCCCGACAAAGCTCCTACGAGCAGTACTTC. Its translation: CATSRQSSYEQYF.

The rearrangement joins TRBV28 to TRBJ2-7; 13 bases map to TRBD2. The CDR3 spans 19 residues. The junction had 15 bases not matched to a gene; V was cut back by 5 bases and J by 2 bases. The V gene's germline CDR1 is MDHEN and CDR2 SYDVKM. The CDR3 reads CASSASVRGLAGVPYEQYF. The CDR3, as DNA: TGTGCCAGCAGTGCTTCGGTTCGCGGACTAGCGGGGGTTCCCTACGAGCAGTACTTC. Complete variable domain (other parts from reference TRBV28 and TRBJ2-7): DVKVTQSSRYLVKRTGEKVFLECVQDMDHENMFWYRQDPGLGLRLIYFSYDVKMKEKGDIPEGYSVSREKKERFSLILESASTNQTSMYLCASSASVRGLAGVPYEQYFGPGTRLTVT.

The V and J genes are TRBV29-1 and TRBJ2-3, with a tentative D call TRBD1 (6 bases). Germline assignment: CDR1 SQVTM and CDR2 ANQGSEA. The CDR3 loop spans 13 amino acids. CDR3 DNA: TGCGGAGGAGGTAGGGACACCACAGATACGCAGTATTTT. Residues: CGGGRDTTDTQYF.

The V and J genes are TRBV7-6 and TRBJ2-4, with 11 bases matching TRBD2. Germline V gene lookup returns CDR1 SGHVS and CDR2 FNYEAQ. V lost 1 base to trimming and J lost 13 bases; unmatched junction nucleotides: 6. The CDR3 is 14 amino acids. CDR3 sequence: CASSLETSGSPQYF. The CDR3 DNA is TGTGCCAGCAGCTTAGAAACTAGCGGGAGTCCCCAGTACTTC. The full variable domain, rest sourced from reference TRBV7-6 and TRBJ2-4, is GAGVSQSPRYKVTKRGQDVALRCDPISGHVSLYWYRQALGQGPEFLTYFNYEAQQDKSGLPNDRFSAERPEGSISTLTIQRTEQRDSAMYRCASSLETSGSPQYFGAGTRLSVL.

This rearrangement joins TRBV28 to TRBJ2-5; D is uncertain. The germline gives CDR1 MDHEN, CDR2 SYDVKM. V shed 4 bases and J shed 1 base, with 10 bases lying between them. The CDR3 contains 14 residues. The chain's CDR3 is CASSSVQIQETQYF. The CDR3 DNA follows: TGTGCCAGCAGTTCCGTCCAGATCCAAGAGACCCAGTACTTC.

CDR3 sequence (DNA): TGTGCCAGCAGCTTAGGGACCTCCGGGACAGGGAACACTGAAGCTTTCTTT. Encoded protein: CASSLGTSGTGNTEAFF. The V call is TRBV11-3, the J call TRBJ1-1; 8 bases map to TRBD1. V lost 1 base to trimming and J lost 1 base; unmatched junction nucleotides: 8. Per germline, CDR1 SGHNT and CDR2 YENEEA. This CDR3 contains 17 residues.

The chain employs TRBV6-4 and TRBJ2-3, with 11 bases lining up with TRBD2. The CDR3 covers 15 residues. CDR1 is MRHNA, CDR2 SNTAGT, per germline. Losses at the gene ends were 5 bases for V and 7 bases for J; bases not matched to a gene: 8. CDR3 sequence (DNA): TGTGCCAGCAGTCGGCTAGCGGGAGGTGGGCATACGCAGTATTTT. Translating it yields CASSRLAGGGHTQYF.

The J gene is TRBJ2-1, the V gene TRBV28; weak D call: TRBD2 (6 bases). The germline V gene has CDR1 MDHEN and CDR2 SYDVKM. Trimming cost V 8 bases and J 0 bases, with 11 bases left between them. CDR3 length: 14 residues. For the CDR3, the DNA is TGTGCCAGCGGGTCCGGGGGCTCCTACAATGAGCAGTTCTTC. Translating it yields CASGSGGSYNEQFF.

The CDR3 sequence: CASSIGGGSNQPQHF. In nucleotides, the CDR3 is TGTGCCAGTAGTATAGGAGGAGGGAGCAATCAGCCCCAGCATTTT. The rearrangement uses TRBV19 and TRBJ1-5; no clear D gene. V lost 1 base and J lost 1, with 8 bases in between. Germline CDR1 is LNHDA and CDR2 is SQIVND (reference sequence). The CDR3 totals 15 residues. Full variable domain (rest looked up from reference TRBV19 and TRBJ1-5): DGGITQSPKYLFRKEGQNVTLSCEQNLNHDAMYWYRQDPGQGLRLIYYSQIVNDFQKGDIAEGYSVSREKKESFPLTVTSAQKNPTAFYLCASSIGGGSNQPQHFGDGTRLSIL.

The CDR3 loop is CASSPDRETQYF. The DNA for the CDR3 is TGCGCCAGCAGCCCAGACCGGGAGACCCAGTACTTC. The gene calls are TRBV4-1 and TRBJ2-5; no definite D call. The CDR3 has 12 amino acids. CDR1 and CDR2 (germline): MGHRA, YSYEKL. V lost 4 bases and J 5 bases, leaving 8 bases between the germline ends.

The chain links TRBV11-2 to TRBJ2-7, with 9 bases that match TRBD1. The CDR3 is made up of 14 amino acids. The V and J ends lost 1 base and 2 bases, in that order; junction bases with no gene match: 0. Germline CDR1 reads SGHAT; CDR2 reads FQNNGV. CDR3: CASSLGQGAYEQYF. The DNA of the CDR3 is TGTGCCAGCAGCTTAGGACAGGGGGCCTACGAGCAGTACTTC.